This T cell receptor (beta chain) was identified in a study of post-analysis software for immune sequencing data. Study-wide results and limits: Compared with controls, patients had more of about 5 TRBV segments, including TRBV5-6, TRBV5-1 and TRBV20-1. Significantly decreased normalized Chao1 diversity was recorded for multiple sclerosis patients relative to controls.

As for this clonotype: Its target is not known.

Germline-derived CDR1 and CDR2 are SGDLS and YYNGEE. V shed 0 bases and J 3 bases; nucleotides not matched to a gene: 6. The length of the CDR3 is 16 residues. The TCR beta cDNA libraries contained unique molecular identifiers. MiXCR, applied by TCRdb to the PCR reads, yields one record per CDR3 protein. The sample holds 250,000 to 300,000 distinct CDR3 sequences; 35% to 40% are singletons and the top ten take around 5%. This sequence joins TRBV9 and TRBJ2-3; the match to TRBD2 covers 8 bases. This TCR was recovered from a girl aged 5-17 years with multiple sclerosis. Input material: blood. Here the CDR3 reads CASSVEPGGGTDTQYF. DNA for the CDR3: TGTGCCAGCAGCGTAGAACCGGGAGGGGGGACAGATACGCAGTATTTT.